The 14 T cell receptor beta chains presented below share a single source sample, sequenced in a study of cytomegalovirus exposure and HLA in healthy donors. Amplification used 60 Vbeta primers and 13 Jbeta primers. Some clones are missing from TCRdb's copy, which holds only in-frame ones; the method was immunoSEQ multiplex PCR. The table shows some 250,000 clones, with 81% occurring only once. Sequences were obtained from PBMCs. These receptors were obtained from an older woman in good health and CMV-seropositive.

A word on this clone: Within the sample, other DNA sequences also encode this same CDR3. The rearrangement joins TRBV18 to TRBJ1-1, with 7 bases that match TRBD1. The V gene end was trimmed by 5 bases and the J gene end by 2 bases; junction bases not matched to a gene: 5. The length of the CDR3 is 14 residues. Germline lookup yields CDR1 KGHSH and CDR2 LQKENI. The CDR3 bases are TGTGCCAGCTCAAACAGGGGCAAAAACACTGAAGCTTTCTTT. It codes for CASSNRGKNTEAFF.

The rearrangement links TRBV11-2 to TRBJ2-7; 11 bases are shared with TRBD1. The CDR3 runs to 14 residues. V shed 3 bases and J 2 bases; nucleotides not matched to a gene: 0. Per the germline V gene, CDR1 is SGHAT and CDR2 is FQNNGV. The CDR3 sequence is CASSLGQGAYEQYF. The CDR3 DNA is TGTGCCAGCAGCTTGGGACAGGGGGCCTACGAGCAGTACTTC.

J is TRBJ1-2 and V is TRBV9; 7 bases map to TRBD1. Trimming took 0 bases from V and 7 from J; bases not matched to a gene: 9. Germline-derived CDR1 and CDR2 are SGDLS and YYNGEE. The CDR3 is 15 residues long. The CDR3 is CASSVEGEGGRGYTF. CDR3 nucleotides: TGTGCCAGCAGCGTAGAGGGGGAAGGGGGCCGTGGCTACACCTTC.

V gene TRBV5-6 combines with J gene TRBJ1-2; 7 nucleotides agree with TRBD1. J lost 4 bases, V lost 5 bases, and 8 bases had no gene match. Germline V gene lookup returns CDR1 SGHDT and CDR2 YYEEEE. The CDR3 length is 14 residues. CDR3 residues: CASRFFGTAYGYTF. The DNA for the CDR3 is TGTGCCAGCAGATTTTTTGGGACAGCCTATGGCTACACCTTC.

This clone was picked up a small number of times. The chain couples TRBV5-1 to TRBJ2-1, with 8 bases lining up with TRBD2. J was trimmed by 4 bases and V by 2 bases; bases with no gene match: 5. In germline, CDR1 is SGHRS, CDR2 YFSETQ. The CDR3 runs 15 residues. CDR3: CASSFGGRPYNEQFF. The CDR3 nucleotides are TGCGCCAGCAGCTTTGGCGGGAGGCCGTACAATGAGCAGTTCTTC.

This sequence joins TRBV29-1 and TRBJ1-2; D remains unclear. The V gene lost 6 bases and the J gene lost 5 bases, with 16 bases spanning the gap. The CDR3 is 13 residues long. CDR1 and CDR2 from the germline V gene are SQVTM and ANQGSEA. This CDR3 is CSVLAWGGYGYTF. In DNA form, the CDR3 reads TGCAGCGTCCTAGCGTGGGGTGGATATGGCTACACCTTC.

The CDR3 spells CSASRGDTQYF. The CDR3 DNA reads as TGCAGTGCTAGCCGCGGGGATACGCAGTATTTT. The chain carries TRBV20-1 and TRBJ2-3; a possible D gene is TRBD2 (5 bases). Trimming left V 3 bases short and J 6 bases short, with 7 bases between. CDR1 and CDR2 from the germline V gene are DFQATT and SNEGSKA (reference sequence). CDR3 length: 11 residues.

The rearrangement joins TRBV20-1 to TRBJ1-3; TRBD1 is a possible D gene (6 bases). Trimming removed 8 bases at V and 1 base at J, with 6 bases between. CDR1 and CDR2 (germline): DFQATT, SNEGSKA (reference sequence). The length of the CDR3 is 11 residues. In DNA, the CDR3 is TGCAGTACAGGGTCTGGAAACACCATATATTTT. Its protein product is CSTGSGNTIYF.

This clone was seen only a few times. The gene calls are TRBV19 and TRBJ1-1; D unresolved. V dropped 3 bases and J dropped 1 base, with 6 bases sitting between them. CDR3 length equals 13 residues. The germline CDR1 and CDR2 sequences are LNHDA and SQIVND (reference sequence). CDR3 amino acids: CASSIRKNTEAFF. As DNA, the CDR3 is TGTGCCAGTAGTATCAGGAAGAACACTGAAGCTTTCTTT.

The chain has TRBV5-1 and TRBJ2-1; 7 nucleotides line up with TRBD2. J was trimmed by 2 bases and V by 7 bases; bases with no gene match: 9. There are 15 residues in the CDR3. From germline, CDR1 is SGHRS and CDR2 YFSETQ. In DNA, the CDR3 is TGCGCCAGCCGTAAGTCGGGAGGAACCTACAATGAGCAGTTCTTC. Translating it yields CASRKSGGTYNEQFF.

The V and J genes are TRBV12-5 and TRBJ2-1; 11 positions agree with TRBD2. The germline V gene encodes CDR1 LGHNT and CDR2 FRNRAP. The CDR3 loop spans 19 amino acids. Trimming at V came to 2 bases and at J to 0 bases, leaving 9 bases not matched to a gene. DNA for the CDR3: TGTGCTAGTGGTTTGTATAGACTAGCGGGACTCGGCTCCTACAATGAGCAGTTCTTC. This sequence encodes CASGLYRLAGLGSYNEQFF.

The chain joins TRBV21-1 to TRBJ2-2; the table's D call TRBD1 went unverified against the DNA. TRBV21-1 is a documented pseudogene. This CDR3 contains 15 residues. CDR3 amino acids: CASTPDREPTGELFF. Here the CDR3 DNA reads TGTGCCAGCACCCCCGACAGGGAGCCCACCGGGGAGCTGTTTTTT.

The rearrangement uses TRBV9 and TRBJ1-2, with 8 nucleotides matching TRBD1. Looked up from germline, CDR1 is SGDLS and CDR2 is YYNGEE. With 1 base clipped from V and 2 bases from J, the junction kept 10 bases outside the gene matches. This CDR3 contains 17 residues. CDR3 in DNA: TGTGCCAGCAGCGTAAGGGCGACAGGGGCGATAAACTATGGCTACACCTTC. Translation gives CASSVRATGAINYGYTF.

This rearrangement joins TRBV7-2 to TRBJ2-2; 8 bases map to TRBD2. The CDR3 is made up of 15 amino acids. With V trimmed by 7 bases and J by 3 bases, 7 bases remained unmatched. Germline-derived CDR1 and CDR2 are SGHTA and FQGNSA. The CDR3 DNA reads TGTGCCAGCACCCTTAGCGGGGTTCACACCGGGGAGCTGTTTTTT. Protein product: CASTLSGVHTGELFF.